The 9 T cell receptor beta chains listed next were all sequenced from one sample in a study of blood T cell repertoires in COVID-19. Libraries were prepared by immunoSEQ multiplex PCR; TCRdb keeps only in-frame clonotypes and omits some of them. The sample consists of some 240,000 clones, approximately 84% of them appearing once. Material: PBMCs or T cells enriched from blood (not recorded which). The receptors shown here come from a woman between 50 and 59 years old who had been exposed to COVID-19.

This chain uses TRBV11-2 with TRBJ2-2, with D unresolved. The ends were cut back, 1 base at V and 6 bases at J, with 12 bases in the middle. This CDR3 comprises 15 residues. Germline lookup yields CDR1 SGHAT and CDR2 FQNNGV. CDR3 amino acids: CASSLGAGSSGELFF. The CDR3 bases are TGTGCCAGCAGCTTAGGGGCAGGATCCTCCGGGGAGCTGTTTTTT.

The gene calls are TRBV10-3 and TRBJ2-1; maybe TRBD2 (5 bases). CDR1 is ENHRY, CDR2 SYGVKD, per germline. CDR3 length: 14 amino acids. V lost 9 bases to trimming and J lost 4 bases, with 16 bases between them. The CDR3 DNA sequence: TGTGCCATTCGGTCCGGGGTAAGATACAATGAGCAGTTCTTC. It yields the protein CAIRSGVRYNEQFF.

J is TRBJ1-4 and V is TRBV27; the D is unclear. The CDR3 loop spans 15 amino acids. The ends were cut back, 5 bases at V and 3 bases at J, with 13 bases in the middle. The V gene's germline CDR1 is MNHEY and CDR2 SMNVEV (reference sequence). DNA for the CDR3: TGTGCCAGCAGTCCCCGGCGAGGCCCTAATGAAAAACTGTTTTTT. Amino acid sequence: CASSPRRGPNEKLFF.

The chain uses TRBV19 and TRBJ1-5; a weak D match, TRBD1 (6 bases). Trimming removed 9 bases from V and 11 bases from J, with 23 bases in between. In germline, CDR1 is LNHDA, CDR2 SQIVND (reference sequence). CDR3 length: 14 amino acids. The CDR3 bases are TGTGCCAGCAAAGAACCGAGGGGTAGGGACACCCAGCATTTT. It yields the protein CASKEPRGRDTQHF.

The chain is built from TRBV28 and TRBJ2-5, with 7 bases identical to TRBD2. CDR1 and CDR2 (germline): MDHEN, SYDVKM. J gave up 5 bases and V 7 bases, and 22 bases lay outside the gene matches. The CDR3 loop spans 18 amino acids. The CDR3 protein is CASTATSTRPTRSETQYF. DNA for the CDR3: TGTGCCAGCACCGCGACTAGCACTCGCCCGACCCGCAGCGAGACCCAGTACTTC.

This clone is a singleton in its sample. The chain links TRBV6-5 to TRBJ1-5, with D possibly being TRBD1 (6 bases). V lost 5 bases to trimming and J lost 2 bases, with 10 bases between them. Germline lookup yields CDR1 MNHEY and CDR2 SVGAGI. The CDR3 loop spans 14 amino acids. The CDR3 nucleotides read TGTGCCAGCAGTCCGGACAGAGGCAATCAGCCCCAGCATTTT. It is translated as CASSPDRGNQPQHF.

This chain connects TRBV5-5 to TRBJ1-1; D not resolved. The CDR3 is 18 residues long. CDR1 is SGHKS, CDR2 YYEKEE, per germline (reference sequence). The V and J ends lost 2 bases and 7 bases respectively, with 27 bases between them. CDR3 sequence: CASSLSTTGMSGVIEAFF. The CDR3 DNA reads TGTGCCAGCAGCTTATCTACAACGGGGATGAGCGGAGTGATTGAAGCTTTCTTT.

The rearrangement uses TRBV7-8 and TRBJ2-1, with TRBD1 matching over 8 bases. V trimming: 6 bases; J trimming: 10 bases; junction bases outside the gene matches: 8. CDR3 length: 13 amino acids. The V gene's germline CDR1 is SGHVS and CDR2 FQNEAQ. The DNA for the CDR3 is TGTGCCAGCAGTTTGGACAGGGCTGGGGAGCAGTTCTTC. The encoded protein is CASSLDRAGEQFF.

The chain joins TRBV29-1 to TRBJ2-1, with D possibly TRBD2 on 7 matching bases. Trimming removed 7 bases from V and 6 bases from J, with 13 bases in between. The CDR3 runs 12 residues. The germline CDR1 and CDR2 sequences are SQVTM and ANQGSEA. CDR3 DNA: TGCAGCGCCGCGGGGGCCGCCAATGAGCAGTTCTTC. It translates to CSAAGAANEQFF.